Included here is one T cell receptor (beta chain) sequence, with context. This sample is drawn from a study of human T cells and chemical hapten exposure. In the study's own analysis: Samples contained a median of 95,638 TCRs, with a range of 23,224 to 690,600. TCRdb reprocessed the RACE reads with MiXCR, giving one entry per CDR3 protein. The V and J calls and clone size are TCRdb's, not the authors'. This table holds more than 70,000 distinct CDR3 sequences, approximately 12% found once. The CDR3 runs to 15 residues. Between the trimmed V and J ends, which lost 6 bases and 5 bases, there was a span of 17 bases. Time point of the sample: patch test 1, 2 weeks after DPC sensitization. This sample's treatment: therapeutic diphenylcyclopropenone sensitization with weekly scalp DPC.

This sequence was found in a woman aged 55-70 years with alopecia areata. Some clones in this sample may be carry-over from other donors' samples. J is TRBJ1-5 and V is TRBV12-3 or TRBV12-4; TRBD1 is a possible D gene (6 bases). The input for sequencing was whole blood, taken in connection with sensitization to the hapten diphenylcyclopropenone (DPC). The CDR3 loop reads CASREPGANYQPQHF. The CDR3 nucleotides read TGTGCCAGCAGAGAACCAGGGGCCAATTATCAGCCCCAGCATTTT.